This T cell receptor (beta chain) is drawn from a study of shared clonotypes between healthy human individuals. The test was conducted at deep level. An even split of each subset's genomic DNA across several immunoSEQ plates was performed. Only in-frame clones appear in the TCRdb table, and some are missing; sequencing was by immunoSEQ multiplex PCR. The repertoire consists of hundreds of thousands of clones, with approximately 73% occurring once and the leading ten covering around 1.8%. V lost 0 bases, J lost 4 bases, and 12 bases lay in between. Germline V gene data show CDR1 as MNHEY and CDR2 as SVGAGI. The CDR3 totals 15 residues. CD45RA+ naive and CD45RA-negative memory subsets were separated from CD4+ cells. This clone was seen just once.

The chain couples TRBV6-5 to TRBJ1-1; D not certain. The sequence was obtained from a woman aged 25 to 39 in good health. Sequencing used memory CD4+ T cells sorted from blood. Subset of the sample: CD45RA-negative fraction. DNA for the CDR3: TGTGCCAGCAGTTACTCGAACCCGGGAGGCACTGAAGCTTTCTTT. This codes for CASSYSNPGGTEAFF.